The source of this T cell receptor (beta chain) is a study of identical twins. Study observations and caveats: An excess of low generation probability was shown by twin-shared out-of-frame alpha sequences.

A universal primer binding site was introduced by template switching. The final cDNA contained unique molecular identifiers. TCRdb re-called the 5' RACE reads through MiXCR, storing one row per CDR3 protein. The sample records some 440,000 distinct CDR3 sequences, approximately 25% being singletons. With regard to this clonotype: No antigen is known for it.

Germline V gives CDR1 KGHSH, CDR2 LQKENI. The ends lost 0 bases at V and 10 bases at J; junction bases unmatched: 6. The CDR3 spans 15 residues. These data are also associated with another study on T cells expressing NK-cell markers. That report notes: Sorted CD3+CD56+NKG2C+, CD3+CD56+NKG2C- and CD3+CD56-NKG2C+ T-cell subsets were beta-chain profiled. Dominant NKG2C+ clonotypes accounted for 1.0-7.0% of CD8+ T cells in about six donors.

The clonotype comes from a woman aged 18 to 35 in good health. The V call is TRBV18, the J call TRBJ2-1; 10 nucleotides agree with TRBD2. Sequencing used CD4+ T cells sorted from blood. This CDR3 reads CASSPPLAGAVEQFF. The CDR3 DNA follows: TGTGCCAGCTCACCACCCCTAGCGGGAGCTGTAGAGCAGTTCTTC.